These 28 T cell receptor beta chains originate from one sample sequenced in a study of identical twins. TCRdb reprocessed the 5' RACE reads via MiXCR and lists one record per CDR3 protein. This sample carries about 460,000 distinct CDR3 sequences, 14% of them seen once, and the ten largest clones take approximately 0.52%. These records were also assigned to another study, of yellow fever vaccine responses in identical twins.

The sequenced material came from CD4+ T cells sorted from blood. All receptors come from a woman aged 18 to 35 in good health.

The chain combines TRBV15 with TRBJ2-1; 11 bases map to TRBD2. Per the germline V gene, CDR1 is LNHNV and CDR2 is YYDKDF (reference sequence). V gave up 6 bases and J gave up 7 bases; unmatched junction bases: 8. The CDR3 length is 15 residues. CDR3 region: CATRSSGRGSNEQFF. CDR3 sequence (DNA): TGTGCCACCAGAAGTAGCGGGAGGGGATCGAATGAGCAGTTCTTC.

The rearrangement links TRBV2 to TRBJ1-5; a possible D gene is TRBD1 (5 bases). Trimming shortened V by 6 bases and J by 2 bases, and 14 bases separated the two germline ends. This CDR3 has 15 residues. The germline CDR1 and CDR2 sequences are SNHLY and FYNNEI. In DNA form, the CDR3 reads TGTGCCAGCAGGACGCGTGACAGTGGCAATCAGCCCCAGCATTTT. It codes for CASRTRDSGNQPQHF.

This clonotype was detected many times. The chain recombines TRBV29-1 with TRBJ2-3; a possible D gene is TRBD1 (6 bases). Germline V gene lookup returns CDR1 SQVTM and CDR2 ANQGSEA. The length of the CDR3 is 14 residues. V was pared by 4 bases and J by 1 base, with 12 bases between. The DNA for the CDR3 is TGCAGCGTTGCAATGGCAGGGGGCACAGATACGCAGTATTTT. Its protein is CSVAMAGGTDTQYF.

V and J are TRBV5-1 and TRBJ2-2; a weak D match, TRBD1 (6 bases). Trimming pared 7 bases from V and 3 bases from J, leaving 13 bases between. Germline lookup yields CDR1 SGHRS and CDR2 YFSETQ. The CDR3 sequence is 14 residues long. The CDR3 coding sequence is TGCGCCAGCGGGGGCCAGGGTTACACCGGGGAGCTGTTTTTT. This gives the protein CASGGQGYTGELFF.

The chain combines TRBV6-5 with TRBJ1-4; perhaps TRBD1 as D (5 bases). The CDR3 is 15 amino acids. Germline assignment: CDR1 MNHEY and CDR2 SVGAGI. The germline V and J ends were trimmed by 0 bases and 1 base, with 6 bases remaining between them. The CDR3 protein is CASSYSGVTNEKLFF. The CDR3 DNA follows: TGTGCCAGCAGTTACTCGGGGGTAACTAATGAAAAACTGTTTTTT.

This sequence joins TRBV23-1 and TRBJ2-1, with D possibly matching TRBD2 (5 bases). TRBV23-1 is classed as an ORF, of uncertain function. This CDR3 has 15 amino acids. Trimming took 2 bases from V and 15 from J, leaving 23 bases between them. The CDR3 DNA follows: TGCGCCAGCAGTCAAAACGGGATACTAGGTTCGGCGGCGTTCTTC. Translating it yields CASSQNGILGSAAFF.

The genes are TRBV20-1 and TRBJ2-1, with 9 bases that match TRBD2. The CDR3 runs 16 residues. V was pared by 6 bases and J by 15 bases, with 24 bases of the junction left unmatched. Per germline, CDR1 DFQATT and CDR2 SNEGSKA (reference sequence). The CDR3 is CSAPPIPGTSSRGGFF. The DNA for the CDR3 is TGCAGTGCCCCCCCGATCCCCGGGACTAGCTCCCGTGGAGGGTTCTTC.

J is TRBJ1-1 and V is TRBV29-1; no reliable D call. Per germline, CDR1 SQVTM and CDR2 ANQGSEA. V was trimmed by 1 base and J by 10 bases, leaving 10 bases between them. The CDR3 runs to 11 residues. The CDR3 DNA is TGCAGCGTTGAAGTCAACAGTGGAGCTTTCTTT. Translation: CSVEVNSGAFF.

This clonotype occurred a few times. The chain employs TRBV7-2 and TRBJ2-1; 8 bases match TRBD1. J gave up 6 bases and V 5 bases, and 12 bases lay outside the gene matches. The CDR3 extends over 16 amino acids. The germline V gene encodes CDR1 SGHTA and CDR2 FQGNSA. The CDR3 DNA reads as TGTGCCAGCAGCCATGAGGACAGGGTGGGAATCAATGAGCAGTTCTTC. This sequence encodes CASSHEDRVGINEQFF.

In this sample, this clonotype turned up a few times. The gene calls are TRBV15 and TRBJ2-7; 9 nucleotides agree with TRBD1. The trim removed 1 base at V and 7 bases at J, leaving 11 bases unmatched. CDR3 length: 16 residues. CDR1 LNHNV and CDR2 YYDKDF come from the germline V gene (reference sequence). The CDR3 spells CATSRGLGQGSGEQYF. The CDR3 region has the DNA TGTGCCACCAGCAGAGGCCTGGGACAGGGCTCAGGGGAGCAGTACTTC.

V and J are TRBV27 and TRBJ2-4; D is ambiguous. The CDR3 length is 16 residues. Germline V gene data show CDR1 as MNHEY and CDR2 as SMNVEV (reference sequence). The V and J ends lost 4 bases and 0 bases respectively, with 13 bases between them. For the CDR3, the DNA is TGTGCCAGCAGTTCGGACGGCGCTCTAGCCAAAAACATTCAGTACTTC. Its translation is CASSSDGALAKNIQYF.

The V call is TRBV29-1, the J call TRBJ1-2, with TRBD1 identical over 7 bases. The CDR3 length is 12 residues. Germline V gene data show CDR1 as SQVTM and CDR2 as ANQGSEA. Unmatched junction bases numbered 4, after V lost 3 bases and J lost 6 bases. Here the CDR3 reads CSVDTGVDGYTF. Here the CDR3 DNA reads TGCAGCGTTGATACAGGGGTCGATGGCTACACCTTC.

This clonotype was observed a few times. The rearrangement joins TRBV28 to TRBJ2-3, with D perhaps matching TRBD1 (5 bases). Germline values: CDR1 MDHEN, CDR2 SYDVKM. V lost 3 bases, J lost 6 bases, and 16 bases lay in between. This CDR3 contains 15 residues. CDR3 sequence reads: CASSLLRTLFDTQYF. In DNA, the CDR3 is TGTGCCAGCAGTTTGTTGAGGACACTCTTTGATACGCAGTATTTT.

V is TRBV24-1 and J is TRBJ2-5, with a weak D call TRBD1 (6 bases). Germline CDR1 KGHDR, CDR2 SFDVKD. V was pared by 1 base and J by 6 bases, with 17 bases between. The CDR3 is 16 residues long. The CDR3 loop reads CATSDFRTGYRQTQYF. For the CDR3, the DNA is TGTGCCACCAGTGATTTCCGTACAGGGTATAGACAGACCCAGTACTTC.

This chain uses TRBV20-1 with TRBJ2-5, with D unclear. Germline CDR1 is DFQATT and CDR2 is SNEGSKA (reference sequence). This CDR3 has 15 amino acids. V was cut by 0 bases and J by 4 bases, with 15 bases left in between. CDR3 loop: CSARDLGLRVETQYF. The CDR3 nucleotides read TGCAGTGCTAGAGATCTAGGGCTCCGGGTAGAGACCCAGTACTTC.

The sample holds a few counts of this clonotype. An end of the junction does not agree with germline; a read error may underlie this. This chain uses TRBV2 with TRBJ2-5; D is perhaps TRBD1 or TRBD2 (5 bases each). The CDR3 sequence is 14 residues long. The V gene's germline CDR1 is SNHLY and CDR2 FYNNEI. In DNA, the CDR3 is TGTGCCAGCAGTGAAGCGGGACCCCAAGGGACCCAGTACTTC. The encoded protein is CASSEAGPQGTQYF. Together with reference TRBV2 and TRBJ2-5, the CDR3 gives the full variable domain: EPEVTQTPSHQVTQMGQEVILRCVPISNHLYFYWYRQILGQKVEFLVSFYNNEISEKSEIFDDQFSVERPDGSNFTLKIRSTKLEDSAMYFCASSEAGPQGTQYFGPGTRLLVL.

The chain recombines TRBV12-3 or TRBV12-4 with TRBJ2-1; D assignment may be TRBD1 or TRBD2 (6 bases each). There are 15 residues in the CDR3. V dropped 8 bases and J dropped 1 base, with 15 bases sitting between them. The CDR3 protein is CASGETGRSYNEQFF. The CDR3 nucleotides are TGTGCCAGCGGGGAAACAGGGAGGTCCTACAATGAGCAGTTCTTC.

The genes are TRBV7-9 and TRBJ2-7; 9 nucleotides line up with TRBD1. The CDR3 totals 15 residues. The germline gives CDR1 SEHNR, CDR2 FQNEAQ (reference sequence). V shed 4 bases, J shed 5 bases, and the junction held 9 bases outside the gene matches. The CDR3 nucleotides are TGTGCCAGCAGCTCTCCGGGACAGGGTCTTCACGAGCAGTACTTC. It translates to CASSSPGQGLHEQYF.

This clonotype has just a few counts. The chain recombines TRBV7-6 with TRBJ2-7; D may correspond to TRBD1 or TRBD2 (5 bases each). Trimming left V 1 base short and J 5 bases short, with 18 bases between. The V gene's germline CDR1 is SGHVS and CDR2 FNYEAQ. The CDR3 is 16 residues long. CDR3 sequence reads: CASSLDLGTASHEQYF. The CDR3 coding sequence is TGTGCCAGCAGCTTAGATTTAGGGACGGCGTCGCACGAGCAGTACTTC. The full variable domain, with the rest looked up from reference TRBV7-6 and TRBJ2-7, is GAGVSQSPRYKVTKRGQDVALRCDPISGHVSLYWYRQALGQGPEFLTYFNYEAQQDKSGLPNDRFSAERPEGSISTLTIQRTEQRDSAMYRCASSLDLGTASHEQYFGPGTRLTVT.

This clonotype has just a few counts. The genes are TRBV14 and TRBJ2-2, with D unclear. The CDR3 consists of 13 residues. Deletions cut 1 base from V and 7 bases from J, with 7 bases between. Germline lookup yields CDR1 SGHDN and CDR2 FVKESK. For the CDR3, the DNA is TGTGCCAGCAGCCAAGTGGTCGGCGGGGAGCTGTTTTTT. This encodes CASSQVVGGELFF.

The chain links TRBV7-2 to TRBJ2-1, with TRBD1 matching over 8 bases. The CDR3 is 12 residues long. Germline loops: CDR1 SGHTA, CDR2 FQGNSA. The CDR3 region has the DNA TGTGGGACAGGGAGCTCCTACAATGAGCAGTTCTTC. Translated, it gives CGTGSSYNEQFF.

The CDR3: CASRDTGYTF. The CDR3 DNA follows: TGTGCCAGTCGTGATACGGGCTACACCTTC. The chain employs TRBV6-2 or TRBV6-3 and TRBJ1-2, with D unclear. The germline V gene has CDR1 MNHEY and CDR2 SVGEGT. Trimming left V 9 bases short and J 8 bases short, with 10 bases between. CDR3 size: 10 residues.

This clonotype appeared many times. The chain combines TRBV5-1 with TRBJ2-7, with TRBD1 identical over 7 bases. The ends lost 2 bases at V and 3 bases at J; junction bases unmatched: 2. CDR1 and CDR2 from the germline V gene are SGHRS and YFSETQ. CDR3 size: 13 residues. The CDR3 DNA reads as TGCGCCAGCAGCTTACGGGACAGCTACGAGCAGTACTTC. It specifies CASSLRDSYEQYF.

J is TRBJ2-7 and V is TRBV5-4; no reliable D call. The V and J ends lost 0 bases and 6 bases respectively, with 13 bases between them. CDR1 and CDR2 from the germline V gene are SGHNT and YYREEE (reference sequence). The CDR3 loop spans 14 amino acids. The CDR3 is CASSLGIHVTEQYF. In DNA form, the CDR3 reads TGTGCCAGCAGCTTGGGGATTCATGTAACCGAGCAGTACTTC.

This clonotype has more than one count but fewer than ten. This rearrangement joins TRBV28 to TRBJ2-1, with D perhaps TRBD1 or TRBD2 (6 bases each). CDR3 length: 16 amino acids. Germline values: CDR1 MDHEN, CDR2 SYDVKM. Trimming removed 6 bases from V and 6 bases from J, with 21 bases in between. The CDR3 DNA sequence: TGTGCCAGCAGCCCAGGGGCTAGCGTTCTAGTCAATGAGCAGTTCTTC. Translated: CASSPGASVLVNEQFF.

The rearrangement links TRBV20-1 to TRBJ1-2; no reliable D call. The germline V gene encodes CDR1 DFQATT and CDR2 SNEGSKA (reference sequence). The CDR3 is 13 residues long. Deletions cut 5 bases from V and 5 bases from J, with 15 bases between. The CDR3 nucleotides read TGCAGTGCTGGAGCCGAGACTGATTATGGCTACACCTTC. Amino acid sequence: CSAGAETDYGYTF.

The CDR3 sequence: CASSLLLAGNLRDTQYF. CDR3 sequence (DNA): TGTGCCAGCAGTTTACTACTAGCCGGCAATCTCCGGGATACGCAGTATTTT. V and J are TRBV27 and TRBJ2-3; tentative D call: TRBD2 (6 bases). Trimming cost V 2 bases and J 6 bases, with 21 bases left between them. Germline lookup yields CDR1 MNHEY and CDR2 SMNVEV (reference sequence). This CDR3 region has 17 residues.

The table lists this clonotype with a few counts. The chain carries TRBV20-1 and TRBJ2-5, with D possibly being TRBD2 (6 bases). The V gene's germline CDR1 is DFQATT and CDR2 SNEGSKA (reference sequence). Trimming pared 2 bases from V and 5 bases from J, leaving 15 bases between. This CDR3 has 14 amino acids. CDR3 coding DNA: TGCAGTGCTAGATCGGGAGCCATGTCGGAGACCCAGTACTTC. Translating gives CSARSGAMSETQYF.